In this sample, the clone carrying this T cell receptor beta chain turned up a few times. Assay: immunoSEQ multiplex PCR; the TCRdb copy retains only in-frame clones and omits some. The data show 45,000 to 60,000 clones, around a third seen once. The J segment lost 1 base and the V segment lost 4 bases, leaving 9 bases of the junction unmatched. The CDR3 is made up of 16 amino acids. Germline V gives CDR1 SGDLS, CDR2 YYNGEE. This sample was included in a study of tumour-infiltrating T cells in Burkitt lymphoma. The source material was tumor tissue. The rearrangement joins TRBV9 to TRBJ2-7; 9 nucleotides agree with TRBD2. The source is a human donor with Burkitt lymphoma. The CDR3 nucleotides read TGTGCCAGCAGCCCCACCGCAGCGGGGGGTTCCTACGAGCAGTACTTC. It translates to CASSPTAAGGSYEQYF.